This record looks at one T cell receptor beta chain sequence and its context. The entry originates in a study of blood T cell repertoires in COVID-19. CDR3 size: 14 residues. Looked up from germline, CDR1 is SGHKS and CDR2 is YYEKEE (reference sequence). The V and J ends lost 4 bases and 2 bases, in that order; junction bases with no gene match: 3. Generated by immunoSEQ multiplex PCR, the TCRdb table keeps only in-frame clones and is missing some. This table has approximately 320,000 clones, about nine tenths appearing once. The sequence was collected from a woman aged 18 to 35 who had recovered from COVID-19. This sequence joins TRBV5-5 and TRBJ2-1; TRBD1 aligns across 7 bases. The sequencing sample was made of PBMCs or T cells enriched from blood (not recorded which). The chain's CDR3 is CASSPGTAYNEQFF. CDR3 DNA: TGTGCCAGCAGCCCCGGGACAGCCTACAATGAGCAGTTCTTC. The full variable domain, completed using reference TRBV5-5 and TRBJ2-1, is DAGVTQSPTHLIKTRGQQVTLRCSPISGHKSVSWYQQVLGQGPQFIFQYYEKEERGRGNFPDRFSARQFPNYSSELNVNALLLGDSALYLCASSPGTAYNEQFFGPGTRLTVL.